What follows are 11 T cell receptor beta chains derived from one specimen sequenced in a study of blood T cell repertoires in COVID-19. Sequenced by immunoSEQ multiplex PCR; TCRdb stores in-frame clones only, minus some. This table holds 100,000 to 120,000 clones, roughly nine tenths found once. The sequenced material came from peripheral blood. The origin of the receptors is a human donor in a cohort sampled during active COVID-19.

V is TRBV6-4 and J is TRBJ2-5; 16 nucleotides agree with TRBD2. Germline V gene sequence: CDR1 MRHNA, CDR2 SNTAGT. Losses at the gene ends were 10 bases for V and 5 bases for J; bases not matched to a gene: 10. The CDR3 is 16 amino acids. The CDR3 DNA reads TGTGCCACCTCGCCGGGACTAGCGGGAGGGCCGGAGACCCAGTACTTC. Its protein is CATSPGLAGGPETQYF.

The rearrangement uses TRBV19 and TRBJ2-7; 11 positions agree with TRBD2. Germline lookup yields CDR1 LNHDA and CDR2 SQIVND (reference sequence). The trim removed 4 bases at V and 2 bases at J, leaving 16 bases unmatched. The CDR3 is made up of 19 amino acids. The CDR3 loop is CASSTHFSGGASSAYEQYF. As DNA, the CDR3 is TGTGCCAGTAGTACTCATTTTAGCGGGGGGGCCTCCTCGGCCTACGAGCAGTACTTC.

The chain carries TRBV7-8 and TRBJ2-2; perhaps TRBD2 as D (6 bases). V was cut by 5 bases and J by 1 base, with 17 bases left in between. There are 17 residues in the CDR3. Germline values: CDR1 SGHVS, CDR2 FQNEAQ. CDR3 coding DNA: TGTGCCAGCAGCAGTGGGCGGGCGGAGGGGAACACCGGGGAGCTGTTTTTT. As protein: CASSSGRAEGNTGELFF.

The CDR3 reads CASSSTGEYTEAFF. The CDR3 DNA follows: TGTGCCAGCTCATCAACAGGGGAGTACACTGAAGCTTTCTTT. The gene calls are TRBV18 and TRBJ1-1; 7 bases agree with TRBD1. CDR1 is KGHSH and CDR2 is LQKENI in the germline V gene. V lost 5 bases to trimming and J lost 3 bases; unmatched junction nucleotides: 6. CDR3 length equals 14 residues.

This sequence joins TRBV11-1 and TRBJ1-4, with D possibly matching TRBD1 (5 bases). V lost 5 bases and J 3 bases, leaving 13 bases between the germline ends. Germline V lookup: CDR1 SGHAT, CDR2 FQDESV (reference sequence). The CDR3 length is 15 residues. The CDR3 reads CASSRTTGPNEKLFF. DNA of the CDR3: TGTGCCAGCAGCCGCACTACAGGTCCTAATGAAAAACTGTTTTTT.

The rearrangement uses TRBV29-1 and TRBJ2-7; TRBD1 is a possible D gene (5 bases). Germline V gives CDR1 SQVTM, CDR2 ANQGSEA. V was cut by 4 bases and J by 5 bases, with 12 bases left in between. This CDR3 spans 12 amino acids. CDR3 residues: CSVAVQGHEQYF. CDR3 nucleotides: TGCAGCGTTGCTGTCCAGGGTCACGAGCAGTACTTC.

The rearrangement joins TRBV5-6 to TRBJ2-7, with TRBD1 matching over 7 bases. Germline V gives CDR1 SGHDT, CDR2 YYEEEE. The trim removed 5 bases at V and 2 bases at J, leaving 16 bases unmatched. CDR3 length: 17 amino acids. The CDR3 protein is CASRTGTALSLPYEQYF. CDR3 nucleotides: TGTGCCAGCAGAACCGGGACAGCTTTATCCCTGCCCTACGAGCAGTACTTC.

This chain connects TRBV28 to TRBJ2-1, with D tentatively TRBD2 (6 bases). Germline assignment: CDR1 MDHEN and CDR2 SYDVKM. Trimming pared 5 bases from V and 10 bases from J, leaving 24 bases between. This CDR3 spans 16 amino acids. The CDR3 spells CASSPRGTHPAGEQFF. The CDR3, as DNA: TGTGCCAGCAGTCCCCGGGGGACCCACCCGGCGGGGGAGCAGTTCTTC.

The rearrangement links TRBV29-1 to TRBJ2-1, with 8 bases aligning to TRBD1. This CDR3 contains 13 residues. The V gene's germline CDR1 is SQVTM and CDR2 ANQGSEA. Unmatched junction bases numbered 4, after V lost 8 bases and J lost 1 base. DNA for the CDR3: TGCAGCACGCGACAGGGGTCCTACAATGAGCAGTTCTTC. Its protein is CSTRQGSYNEQFF.

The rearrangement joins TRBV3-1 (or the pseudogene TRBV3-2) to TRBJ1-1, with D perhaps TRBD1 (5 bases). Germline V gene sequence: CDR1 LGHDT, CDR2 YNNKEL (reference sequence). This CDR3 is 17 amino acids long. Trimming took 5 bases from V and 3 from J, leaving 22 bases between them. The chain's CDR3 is CASSTPRYSGGDTEAFF. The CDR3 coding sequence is TGTGCCAGCAGCACACCCAGGTACTCCGGGGGGGACACTGAAGCTTTCTTT.

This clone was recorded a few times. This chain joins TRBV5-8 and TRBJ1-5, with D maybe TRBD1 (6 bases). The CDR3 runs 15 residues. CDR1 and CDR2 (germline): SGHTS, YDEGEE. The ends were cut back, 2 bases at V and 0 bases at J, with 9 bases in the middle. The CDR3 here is CASSFTGYSNQPQHF. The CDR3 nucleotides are TGTGCCAGCAGCTTCACAGGGTATAGCAATCAGCCCCAGCATTTT.